The 9 T cell receptor beta chains given below trace back to one sample, sequenced in a study of T cell changes during pregnancy in multiple sclerosis. The repertoire was sequenced with immunoSEQ multiplex PCR; TCRdb's copy has only in-frame clones and lacks some. The sample shows around 35,000 clones, approximately 87% of them seen only once. Specimen: CD8+ T cells from peripheral blood mononuclear cells, collected after pregnancy. The receptors were gathered from a female donor with multiple sclerosis, enrolled in a pregnancy study.

The V and J genes are TRBV7-9 and TRBJ2-7, with TRBD1 matching over 7 bases. Germline-derived CDR1 and CDR2 are SEHNR and FQNEAQ (reference sequence). This CDR3 is 12 amino acids long. After removal of 2 bases from V and 5 bases from J, the junction contained 0 bases not matched to a gene. CDR3 sequence reads: CASSLQGDEQYF. The CDR3 DNA reads as TGTGCCAGCAGCTTACAGGGGGACGAGCAGTACTTC. Filled out from reference TRBV7-9 and TRBJ2-7, the complete variable domain reads DTGVSQNPRHKITKRGQNVTFRCDPISEHNRLYWYRQTLGQGPEFLTYFQNEAQLEKSRLLSDRFSAERPKGSFSTLEIQRTEQGDSAMYLCASSLQGDEQYFGPGTRLTVT.

DNA of the CDR3: TGCAGCGCCTCGGGGGTCGAGCCCTTCACCTACGAGCAGTACTTC. As protein: CSASGVEPFTYEQYF. V usage is TRBV29-1 and J usage is TRBJ2-7; tentatively, D is TRBD2 (6 bases). CDR1 is SQVTM, CDR2 ANQGSEA, per germline. The V end lost 7 bases, the J end lost 2 bases, and 21 bases lay between the germline ends. The CDR3 contains 15 residues.

This clone was observed a few times. This chain links TRBV19 with TRBJ1-1, with D uncertain. The V end lost 6 bases, the J end lost 5 bases, and 10 bases lay between the germline ends. The CDR3 is 12 amino acids. Germline-derived CDR1 and CDR2 are LNHDA and SQIVND (reference sequence). CDR3 DNA sequence: TGTGCCAGTAGAGAGGGAGGGACTGAAGCTTTCTTT. Amino acid sequence: CASREGGTEAFF.

The V gene is TRBV18, the J gene TRBJ2-7; TRBD2 might be the D (5 bases). This CDR3 comprises 13 residues. Germline-derived CDR1 and CDR2 are KGHSH and LQKENI. V was trimmed by 3 bases and J by 0 bases, leaving 6 bases between them. This CDR3 is CASSPEDSYEQYF. The CDR3 DNA reads TGTGCCAGCTCACCGGAGGACTCCTACGAGCAGTACTTC.

The chain is built from TRBV9 and TRBJ2-3; 10 bases agree with TRBD2. CDR3 size: 17 residues. CDR1 is SGDLS, CDR2 YYNGEE, per germline. The ends lost 4 bases at V and 2 bases at J; junction bases unmatched: 10. The CDR3 DNA sequence: TGTGCCAGCAGCCCCGAAGGTAGCGGGGGGCCCACAGATACGCAGTATTTT. It encodes CASSPEGSGGPTDTQYF.

The chain recombines TRBV4-1 with TRBJ2-5, with a possible D match to TRBD2 (6 bases). The V gene's germline CDR1 is MGHRA and CDR2 YSYEKL. This CDR3 is 15 amino acids long. Trimming stripped 1 base from V and 5 bases from J, with 14 bases between. Here the CDR3 reads CASSQARLGAETQYF. Written as DNA, the CDR3 is TGCGCCAGCAGCCAAGCCCGACTAGGCGCGGAGACCCAGTACTTC.

V usage is TRBV7-2 and J usage is TRBJ2-3; 7 bases align to TRBD2. With 2 bases clipped from V and 5 bases from J, the junction kept 4 bases outside the gene matches. The CDR3 is 14 residues long. Germline-derived CDR1 and CDR2 are SGHTA and FQGNSA. The CDR3 region has the DNA TGTGCCAGCAGCTTAAGCGGGGATGAAGATACGCAGTATTTT. It is translated as CASSLSGDEDTQYF. The full variable domain, in which reference TRBV7-2 and TRBJ2-3 provide the parts outside the CDR3, is GAGVSQSPSNKVTEKGKDVELRCDPISGHTALYWYRQSLGQGLEFLIYFQGNSAPDKSGLPSDRFSAERTGGSVSTLTIQRTQQEDSAVYLCASSLSGDEDTQYFGPGTRLTVL.

In DNA, the CDR3 is TGTGCCAGCAGCTTTTACTCCCACGGGGCCTACAATGAGCAGTTCTTC. Translated, it gives CASSFYSHGAYNEQFF. The chain joins TRBV7-2 to TRBJ2-1; tentative D call: TRBD2 (5 bases). Deletions cut 3 bases from V and 2 bases from J, with 14 bases between. Germline lookup yields CDR1 SGHTA and CDR2 FQGNSA. CDR3 length: 16 amino acids.

CDR3 amino acids: CASGPGGENTEAFF. Written as DNA, the CDR3 is TGTGCTAGTGGCCCTGGAGGGGAGAACACTGAAGCTTTCTTT. The chain combines TRBV12-5 with TRBJ1-1, with a weak D call TRBD1 (5 bases). V lost 6 bases and J lost 1, with 12 bases in between. Germline CDR1 reads LGHNT; CDR2 reads FRNRAP. The CDR3 has 14 amino acids.